Below are 12 T cell receptor beta chains sequenced from a single sample in a study of blood T cell repertoires in COVID-19. Assay: immunoSEQ multiplex PCR; the TCRdb copy retains only in-frame clones and omits some. The sample has about 120,000 clones, 80% seen once. The sequenced sample consisted of peripheral blood. These receptors all stem from a man between 70 and 80 years old with acute or convalescent COVID-19.

The chain has TRBV19 and TRBJ2-2; D possibly corresponds to TRBD2 (6 bases). Per germline, CDR1 LNHDA and CDR2 SQIVND (reference sequence). The CDR3 spans 15 residues. Trimming stripped 4 bases from V and 0 bases from J, with 9 bases between. The CDR3 spells CASSTSVANTGELFF. Here the CDR3 DNA reads TGTGCCAGTAGTACTAGCGTCGCGAACACCGGGGAGCTGTTTTTT.

V is TRBV6-2 or TRBV6-3 and J is TRBJ2-3; 10 bases map to TRBD2. The CDR3 spans 17 residues. V trimming: 0 bases; J trimming: 6 bases; junction bases outside the gene matches: 9. Germline assignment: CDR1 MNHEY and CDR2 SVGEGT. CDR3 sequence reads: CASSYSKMSGGGDTQYF. For the CDR3, the DNA is TGTGCCAGCAGTTACTCGAAGATGAGCGGGGGGGGTGATACGCAGTATTTT.

The chain is built from TRBV5-1 and TRBJ1-2; 7 bases match TRBD1. The V gene's germline CDR1 is SGHRS and CDR2 YFSETQ. V lost 3 bases and J lost 2; bases outside the gene matches: 7. The CDR3 is made up of 15 amino acids. CDR3 nucleotides: TGCGCCAGCAGCTACGGGCAGGGGGAGAACTATGGCTACACCTTC. It translates to CASSYGQGENYGYTF.

The CDR3 region is CASSYNDRNSPLHF. CDR3 nucleotides: TGTGCCAGCAGTTACAACGACAGAAATTCACCCCTCCACTTT. This rearrangement joins TRBV6-5 to TRBJ1-6; tentatively, D is TRBD1 (5 bases). The germline CDR1 and CDR2 sequences are MNHEY and SVGAGI. The CDR3 has 14 amino acids. Trimming stripped 2 bases from V and 7 bases from J, with 9 bases between.

This rearrangement joins TRBV10-1 to TRBJ2-4, with a tentative D call TRBD1 (5 bases). V gave up 0 bases and J gave up 0 bases, with 12 bases separating them. There are 17 residues in the CDR3. The germline CDR1 and CDR2 sequences are WNHNN and SYGVQD (reference sequence). The CDR3 sequence: CASSESGRELAKNIQYF. Here the CDR3 DNA reads TGCGCCAGCAGTGAGTCGGGGCGAGAGCTAGCCAAAAACATTCAGTACTTC.

Remarks on this clone: The sample carries other DNA sequences with the same CDR3. CDR3 nucleotide sequence: TGTGCCAGCAGCCAGGGGCCAGGCGGCTACACCTTC. This encodes CASSQGPGGYTF. The chain employs TRBV3-1 (or the pseudogene TRBV3-2) and TRBJ1-2; TRBD1 is a possible D gene (5 bases). The CDR3 contains 12 residues. Germline V lookup: CDR1 LGHDT, CDR2 YNNKEL (reference sequence). Trimming pared 3 bases from V and 8 bases from J, leaving 10 bases between.

The chain employs TRBV5-1 and TRBJ2-7; D may be TRBD1 (6 bases). This CDR3 is built from 13 residues. V lost 4 bases, J lost 6 bases, and 14 bases lay in between. Germline loops: CDR1 SGHRS, CDR2 YFSETQ. CDR3 in DNA: TGCGCCAGCAGCCTCGGACAGCAGGGCGAGCAGTACTTC. Translating it yields CASSLGQQGEQYF.

In this sample, this clone turned up a few times. The chain joins TRBV14 to TRBJ2-5; the D gene is possibly TRBD2 (5 bases). CDR1 and CDR2 (germline): SGHDN, FVKESK. V shed 0 bases and J shed 5 bases, with 10 bases lying between them. The CDR3 has 14 residues. The CDR3 region is CASSQDLARETQYF. Written as DNA, the CDR3 is TGTGCCAGCAGCCAAGATCTAGCCCGGGAGACCCAGTACTTC.

The chain links TRBV19 to TRBJ2-1, with TRBD1 identical over 11 bases. The germline V gene has CDR1 LNHDA and CDR2 SQIVND (reference sequence). The CDR3 is made up of 16 amino acids. The trim removed 2 bases at V and 7 bases at J, leaving 7 bases unmatched. The CDR3 DNA sequence: TGTGCCAGTAGTATATCGGACAGGGGGCCTCGGAATGAGCAGTTCTTC. This encodes CASSISDRGPRNEQFF.

The V call is TRBV6-5, the J call TRBJ2-7; a weak D match, TRBD1 (6 bases). Germline V gene data show CDR1 as MNHEY and CDR2 as SVGAGI. With 8 bases removed from V and 6 bases from J, the gap between germline ends came to 14 bases. The CDR3 is 12 amino acids. For the CDR3, the DNA is TGTGCCAGCTCCTTACAGGGTCTCGAGCAGTACTTC. Protein product: CASSLQGLEQYF.

As regards this clone: Relative to the germline gene, one junction end is altered; a read error may explain this. Other nucleotide sequences in the sample specify the same CDR3. J is TRBJ1-2 and V is TRBV24-1; a weak D match, TRBD1 (6 bases). Germline CDR1 reads KGHDR; CDR2 reads SFDVKD. CDR3 length equals 14 residues. The CDR3 is CATRQGRGRDGYTF. The CDR3 region has the DNA TGTGCCACCAGGCAGGGCAGGGGCCGCGATGGATACACCTTC.

The rearrangement links TRBV9 to TRBJ1-1; 9 nucleotides align to TRBD1. V trimming: 3 bases; J trimming: 4 bases; junction bases outside the gene matches: 10. The CDR3 consists of 16 residues. CDR1 is SGDLS and CDR2 is YYNGEE in the germline V gene. In nucleotides, the CDR3 is TGTGCCAGCAGCGCCCAAGTGGGACAGGGCAGCACTGAAGCTTTCTTT. This sequence encodes CASSAQVGQGSTEAFF. Full variable domain (remainder filled in from reference TRBV9 and TRBJ1-1): DSGVTQTPKHLITATGQRVTLRCSPRSGDLSVYWYQQSLDQGLQFLIQYYNGEERAKGNILERFSAQQFPDLHSELNLSSLELGDSALYFCASSAQVGQGSTEAFFGQGTRLTVV.